This passage covers 4 T cell receptor beta chains from one sample sequenced in a study of technical replicates of blood from a handful of donors (dated by TCRdb to the late 2010s). Libraries were constructed by the immunoSEQ multiplex PCR assay. In its TCRdb copy, this immuneACCESS table keeps in-frame sequences only and misses some clones. Where compared with another copy, unresolved V genes explain less than half of these, and the others have no known cause. Across this sample there are roughly 73,000 clones, with 93% seen only once. Jointly, the top ten make up 0.2% to 0.3% of the sample. The sample comprised T cells isolated from PBMCs. The receptors derive from a human donor in good health.

The gene calls are TRBV19 and TRBJ1-2; D is possibly TRBD1 (6 bases). The CDR3 runs to 18 residues. V lost 3 bases and J 1 base, leaving 21 bases between the germline ends. Germline V lookup: CDR1 LNHDA, CDR2 SQIVND (reference sequence). The DNA of the CDR3 is TGTGCCAGTAGTATCATAACAGGGAGCCTCCCCCTTAACTATGGCTACACCTTC. It specifies CASSIITGSLPLNYGYTF.

The chain carries TRBV5-1 and TRBJ1-1, with TRBD1 matching 8 bases. After removal of 4 bases from V and 10 bases from J, the junction contained 9 bases not matched to a gene. The CDR3 sequence is 13 residues long. CDR1 SGHRS and CDR2 YFSETQ come from the germline V gene. CDR3 DNA sequence: TGCGCCAGCAGCAATGACAGGGGATGGAGAGCTTTCTTT. Its translation: CASSNDRGWRAFF.

The chain is built from TRBV27 and TRBJ2-7; tentative D call: TRBD2 (6 bases). The CDR3 is 15 residues long. Trimming stripped 3 bases from V and 2 bases from J, with 14 bases between. Germline loops: CDR1 MNHEY, CDR2 SMNVEV (reference sequence). The CDR3 DNA reads as TGTGCCAGCAGTTTGCAGTTAGCGGAGACCTACGAGCAGTACTTC. Translation gives CASSLQLAETYEQYF.

The V call is TRBV19, the J call TRBJ1-5; TRBD1 aligns across 7 bases. Germline lookup yields CDR1 LNHDA and CDR2 SQIVND (reference sequence). The CDR3 runs 14 residues. J was trimmed by 4 bases and V by 7 bases; bases with no gene match: 7. Here the CDR3 DNA reads TGTGCCAGTAATCAACAGGGGTCGAATCAGCCCCAGCATTTT. Protein: CASNQQGSNQPQHF.